Given below is one TCR beta chain in context. Its antigen is undetermined. The germline V and J ends were trimmed by 5 bases and 5 bases, with 16 bases remaining between them. Per germline, CDR1 SGHTA and CDR2 FQGNSA. This CDR3 has 15 amino acids. This sample was included in a study of T cell responses to AZD1222 COVID-19 vaccine. Study summary: Pooling of second doses given at about 4 or about 12 weeks was done.

Study-level points and caveats: All repertoire sampling was performed exclusively after the peak T cell response. Targets within unmutated variant regions were reportedly found for nearly half of spike-specific TCRs.

This table comes from immunoSEQ multiplex PCR, and its TCRdb copy is limited to in-frame clones, with some not included. The repertoire holds 110,000 or so clones, with around 83% as singletons. The sequence was collected from an adult in good health. The source material was peripheral blood, sampled on day 0 of AZD1222 vaccination. The gene calls are TRBV7-2 and TRBJ2-1, with D tentatively TRBD1 (5 bases). Here the CDR3 DNA reads TGTGCCAGCAGCCTGGCGTTGACAGAAAACAATGAGCAGTTCTTC. It yields the protein CASSLALTENNEQFF.